These T cell receptor beta chains were read from a single sample in a study of blood T cell repertoires in COVID-19. The repertoire was sequenced with immunoSEQ multiplex PCR; TCRdb's copy has only in-frame clones and lacks some. The data hold 360,000 or so clones, with nearly 90% observed a single time. Sequenced material: peripheral blood. The source is a young man with active or convalescent COVID-19. The CDR3 runs from the conserved cysteine through the conserved F or W. The D gene is left open where the match is weak. Expanded clones get a size class; other rows say once, few or many, or leave the size out.

clone size	D gene	CDR3 length	V gene	J gene	CDR3 protein	CDR3 DNA
-	-	15	TRBV7-9	TRBJ1-4	CASSSLEPTNEKLFF	TGTGCCAGCAGCTCCCTAGAGCCAACTAATGAAAAACTGTTTTTT
-	-	15	TRBV28	TRBJ1-2	CASSLWAPGNYGYTF	TGTGCCAGCAGTTTGTGGGCTCCCGGAAACTATGGCTACACCTTC
-	-	16	TRBV6-2/TRBV6-3	TRBJ2-5	CASSYPQEGPSETQYF	TGTGCCAGCAGTTACCCCCAAGAGGGTCCAAGCGAGACCCAGTACTTC
-	TRBD1	16	TRBV2	TRBJ1-5	CASSERTGSYNQPQHF	TGTGCCAGCAGTGAAAGGACAGGGAGCTACAATCAGCCCCAGCATTTT
-	TRBD2	15	TRBV6-5	TRBJ2-1	CASSSRLAGVDEQFF	TGTGCCAGCAGTTCACGACTAGCGGGAGTGGATGAGCAGTTCTTC
-	TRBD1	18	TRBV4-1	TRBJ1-1	CASSQEGQGVSLNTEAFF	TGCGCCAGCAGCCAAGAAGGACAGGGGGTTTCGTTGAACACTGAAGCTTTCTTT
-	-	14	TRBV19	TRBJ1-1	CASSIRSGATEAFF	TGTGCCAGTAGTATTCGGTCAGGGGCCACTGAAGCTTTCTTT
-	-	15	TRBV15	TRBJ1-2	CATSRDLADLYGYTF	TGTGCCACCAGCAGAGATTTGGCGGATCTCTATGGCTACACCTTC
few	TRBD1	15	TRBV6-2/TRBV6-3	TRBJ2-3	CASSYPRDRGYTQYF	TGTGCCAGCAGTTACCCACGGGACAGGGGATATACGCAGTATTTT
once	-	14	TRBV27	TRBJ1-2	CASRRQDLDYGYTF	TGTGCCAGCAGGAGACAGGACCTCGACTATGGCTACACCTTC
few	TRBD1	15	TRBV6-2/TRBV6-3	TRBJ1-6	CASSPYGQGNSPLHF	TGTGCCAGCAGTCCATACGGACAGGGGAATTCACCCCTCCACTTT
-	-	15	TRBV7-2	TRBJ1-2	CASTEVIPGSGGYTF	TGTGCCAGCACGGAGGTTATCCCGGGCTCCGGTGGCTACACCTTC
-	-	16	TRBV9	TRBJ2-1	CASSVDWQSSYNEQFF	TGTGCCAGCAGCGTAGATTGGCAAAGTTCCTACAATGAGCAGTTCTTC